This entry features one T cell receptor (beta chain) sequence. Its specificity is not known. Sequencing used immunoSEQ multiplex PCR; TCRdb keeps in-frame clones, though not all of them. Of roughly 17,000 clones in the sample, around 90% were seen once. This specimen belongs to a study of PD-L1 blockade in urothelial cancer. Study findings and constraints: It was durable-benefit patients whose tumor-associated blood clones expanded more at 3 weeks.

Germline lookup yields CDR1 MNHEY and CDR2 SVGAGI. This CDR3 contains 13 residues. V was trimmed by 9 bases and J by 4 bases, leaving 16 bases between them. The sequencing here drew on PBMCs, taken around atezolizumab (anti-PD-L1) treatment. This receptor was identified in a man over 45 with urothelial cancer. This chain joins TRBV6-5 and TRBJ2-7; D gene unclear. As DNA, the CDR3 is TGTGCCAGTCGCCCCCGCGGCCGGTACGAGCAGTACTTC. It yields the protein CASRPRGRYEQYF.